This T cell receptor beta chain came from a study of T cell responses to AZD1222 COVID-19 vaccine. On the study more broadly: Whether given at about 4 or about 12 weeks, second doses were pooled.

Whole-study results and caveats: The study reported that nearly half of spike-specific TCRs target unmutated variant regions. Only six individuals given AZD1222 were seropositive at baseline. Donors were chiefly white British, with a greater number of females, and clonal diversity was perhaps underestimated.

This CDR3 is built from 15 residues. Germline V gene data show CDR1 as LGHNT and CDR2 as FRNRAP. With 2 bases clipped from V and 4 bases from J, the junction kept 6 bases outside the gene matches. TCRdb's copy holds only in-frame clones and misses some; the assay was immunoSEQ multiplex PCR. The top ten clones hold just under 9.5% of a sample with 100,000 to 150,000 clones, 80% to 90% of them seen once. Of note for this clone: Antigen: not known.

The rearrangement links TRBV12-5 to TRBJ1-1, with 8 bases identical to TRBD1. The receptor was isolated from an adult in good health. The input for sequencing was peripheral blood, taken on day 0 of AZD1222 vaccination. CDR3 sequence reads: CASGLLGQGSTEAFF. The CDR3 bases are TGTGCTAGTGGTTTGTTAGGACAGGGAAGCACTGAAGCTTTCTTT.